The clone carrying this T cell receptor (beta chain) was recorded once. As yet, its antigen is unknown. The data were taken from a study of a mutant IDH1 vaccine in newly diagnosed glioma. At the level of the study: A 62.5% male, roughly 40% female split and a mean age of roughly 44 years characterized treated patients. Most patients had received both radiotherapy and temozolomide, the prior options being radiotherapy, temozolomide, or both. Overall study results and limits: There seemed to be no relation between pseudoprogression and changes in top peripheral T cell clonotypes.

Only in-frame clones appear in the TCRdb table, and some are missing; sequencing was by immunoSEQ multiplex PCR. The repertoire includes about 38,000 clones, roughly 92% of them detected once, and over 15% sits in the top ten. Noted time point: baseline, week 1 (first vaccination visit). Treatment noted: pre-vaccination baseline after standard-of-care therapy. New WHO grade 3 or 4 IDH1-mutant, ATRX-lost astrocytomas were present in all donors. V was clipped by 6 bases and J by 5 bases, with 20 bases between them. The CDR3 length is 15 residues. The germline V gene encodes CDR1 LNHDA and CDR2 SQIVND (reference sequence).

The clonotype comes from a man aged 18-30 years with glioma. The source was PBMCs, collected from a glioma patient treated with radiotherapy, temozolomide or both. V and J are TRBV19 and TRBJ2-7; possibly TRBD1 or TRBD2 for D (6 bases each). The CDR3 loop reads CASSPVGGQSHEQYF. CDR3 DNA: TGTGCCAGTAGCCCCGTGGGGGGACAATCCCACGAGCAGTACTTC.